The 29 T cell receptor beta chains below were found in one sample sequenced in a study of radiation and T cells in renal cell carcinoma. Repertoires were generated with immunoSEQ multiplex PCR, while TCRdb's copy carries only in-frame clones and drops some. The sample carries 100,000 to 150,000 clones, roughly 85% recorded once. Time point indicated: baseline pretreatment blood. The sample's treatment: 15 Gy SBRT to primary tumor, nephrectomy 4 weeks later. Sequenced here: blood, sampled from a patient whose treatment included radiotherapy and nephrectomy. The receptor set was obtained from a woman aged 60-70 years with renal cell carcinoma.

The chain carries TRBV6-6 and TRBJ1-2; D may be TRBD1 (6 bases). The CDR3 is made up of 15 amino acids. The V gene lost 2 bases and the J gene lost 6 bases, with 16 bases spanning the gap. CDR1 is MNHNY and CDR2 is SVGAGI in the germline V gene (reference sequence). For the CDR3, the DNA is TGTGCCAGCAGTTACCGCGGGGGCAACTCGAATGGCTACACCTTC. Translated: CASSYRGGNSNGYTF.

There are a few counts of this clone. The chain combines TRBV2 with TRBJ1-2; D unresolved. Trimming stripped 5 bases from V and 8 bases from J, with 12 bases between. This CDR3 spans 12 amino acids. CDR1 is SNHLY, CDR2 FYNNEI, per germline. The CDR3 sequence is CASSRSSEGYTF. The CDR3, as DNA: TGTGCCAGCAGTCGTTCTTCGGAAGGCTACACCTTC.

The rearrangement uses TRBV6-5 and TRBJ2-7; D is uncertain. Looked up from germline, CDR1 is MNHEY and CDR2 is SVGAGI. V lost 2 bases to trimming and J lost 4 bases, with 9 bases between them. This CDR3 spans 13 amino acids. CDR3 coding DNA: TGTGCCAGCAGTTACGGGTTAACTTACGAGCAGTACTTC. Protein product: CASSYGLTYEQYF.

Details on this clone: Relative to the germline gene, one junction end is altered; a read error may explain this. Other DNA sequences in the sample encode the same CDR3. This rearrangement joins TRBV10-3 to TRBJ2-7, with D perhaps TRBD1 (5 bases). The germline V gene encodes CDR1 ENHRY and CDR2 SYGVKD. The CDR3 runs to 12 residues. CDR3 DNA sequence: TGCGCCATCAGTGCGACAGTCTACGAGCAGTACTTC. Its protein product is CAISATVYEQYF.

The chain employs TRBV28 and TRBJ1-3; no reliable D call. The CDR3 is 15 residues long. CDR1 and CDR2 (germline): MDHEN, SYDVKM. The V end lost 4 bases, the J end lost 1 base, and 11 bases lay between the germline ends. The CDR3 DNA is TGTGCCAGCAGTTATGGAGGCCAATCTGGAAACACCATATATTTT. This translates into CASSYGGQSGNTIYF. Filled out from reference TRBV28 and TRBJ1-3, the complete variable domain reads DVKVTQSSRYLVKRTGEKVFLECVQDMDHENMFWYRQDPGLGLRLIYFSYDVKMKEKGDIPEGYSVSREKKERFSLILESASTNQTSMYLCASSYGGQSGNTIYFGEGSWLTVV.

V usage is TRBV6-1 and J usage is TRBJ2-5, with TRBD1 matching 12 bases. Germline CDR1 and CDR2: MNHNS and SASEGT. This CDR3 spans 18 amino acids. V gave up 2 bases and J gave up 2 bases; unmatched junction bases: 9. The CDR3 spells CASSEWGTGGARQETQYF. In DNA, the CDR3 is TGTGCCAGCAGTGAATGGGGGACAGGGGGCGCGAGGCAAGAGACCCAGTACTTC.

V and J are TRBV4-2 and TRBJ2-7; 10 positions match TRBD2. Unmatched junction bases numbered 3, after V lost 1 base and J lost 3 bases. The CDR3 sequence is 15 residues long. The germline CDR1 and CDR2 sequences are LGHNA and YNFKEQ. The chain's CDR3 is CASSQALAGDYEQYF. The CDR3, as DNA: TGTGCCAGCAGCCAAGCTCTAGCGGGGGACTACGAGCAGTACTTC.

The chain recombines TRBV7-3 with TRBJ2-3, with D tentatively TRBD1 (6 bases). The germline V and J ends were trimmed by 5 bases and 7 bases, with 19 bases remaining between them. Per germline, CDR1 SGHTA and CDR2 FQGTGA. The CDR3 is 15 amino acids. This CDR3 is CASSAGTPPLHTQYF. The CDR3 DNA is TGTGCCAGCAGCGCAGGGACACCTCCCCTCCATACGCAGTATTTT.

The J gene is TRBJ2-1, the V gene TRBV14; perhaps TRBD2 as D (6 bases). Trimming cost V 4 bases and J 5 bases, with 9 bases left between them. CDR1 is SGHDN and CDR2 is FVKESK in the germline V gene. This CDR3 is 13 amino acids long. The chain's CDR3 is CASSPGLNNEQFF. DNA for the CDR3: TGTGCCAGCAGCCCGGGACTGAACAATGAGCAGTTCTTC. The full variable domain, with the rest looked up from reference TRBV14 and TRBJ2-1, is EAGVTQFPSHSVIEKGQTVTLRCDPISGHDNLYWYRRVMGKEIKFLLHFVKESKQDESGMPNNRFLAERTGGTYSTLKVQPAELEDSGVYFCASSPGLNNEQFFGPGTRLTVL.

This chain connects TRBV4-2 to TRBJ2-7; 8 positions match TRBD2. V shed 1 base, J shed 6 bases, and the junction held 17 bases outside the gene matches. This CDR3 contains 18 residues. CDR1 is LGHNA, CDR2 YNFKEQ, per germline. CDR3 loop: CASSQGLGREGLDREQYF. DNA of the CDR3: TGTGCCAGCAGCCAAGGATTAGGTCGGGAGGGCCTGGATCGCGAGCAGTACTTC.

The chain carries TRBV30 and TRBJ2-1; TRBD2 aligns across 10 bases. CDR3 size: 14 residues. CDR1 and CDR2 from the germline V gene are GTSNPN and SVGIG (reference sequence). The ends lost 2 bases at V and 7 bases at J; junction bases unmatched: 5. CDR3 in DNA: TGTGCCTGGAGTCATGGACTAGCGGTAAATGAGCAGTTCTTC. Translated: CAWSHGLAVNEQFF.

The V and J genes are TRBV9 and TRBJ2-7; perhaps TRBD1 as D (5 bases). V shed 0 bases and J shed 5 bases, with 12 bases lying between them. CDR3 length: 14 residues. The germline V gene encodes CDR1 SGDLS and CDR2 YYNGEE. The CDR3, as DNA: TGTGCCAGCAGCGTAGGTCTGGGGCTAGACGAGCAGTACTTC. It yields the protein CASSVGLGLDEQYF.

The J gene is TRBJ1-1, the V gene TRBV5-1; 7 bases agree with TRBD1. V dropped 3 bases and J dropped 0; count of bases not matched to a gene: 11. Germline V gene data show CDR1 as SGHRS and CDR2 as YFSETQ. The CDR3 runs to 17 residues. The CDR3 loop reads CASSSRGTVGMNTEAFF. CDR3 coding DNA: TGCGCCAGCAGCTCCCGTGGGACAGTCGGCATGAACACTGAAGCTTTCTTT.

This clone was picked up many times. This chain connects TRBV27 to TRBJ1-5, with a possible D match to TRBD1 (5 bases). The V end lost 6 bases, the J end lost 0 bases, and 12 bases lay between the germline ends. Germline lookup yields CDR1 MNHEY and CDR2 SMNVEV (reference sequence). The CDR3 consists of 15 residues. The CDR3 protein is CASRPGIISNQPQHF. The CDR3 nucleotides are TGTGCCAGCAGACCAGGGATTATTAGCAATCAGCCCCAGCATTTT.

The V gene is TRBV5-4, the J gene TRBJ1-4, with D perhaps TRBD1 (6 bases). Germline V gene lookup returns CDR1 SGHNT and CDR2 YYREEE (reference sequence). Deletions cut 2 bases from V and 6 bases from J, with 14 bases between. The CDR3 consists of 15 residues. CDR3 amino acids: CASSLEGGPYEKLFF. CDR3 sequence (DNA): TGTGCCAGCAGCTTAGAGGGGGGACCTTATGAAAAACTGTTTTTT.

As DNA, the CDR3 is TGTGCCAGCAGCGTCCGGGGGCAGCGGGGAGTAACCGGGGAGCTGTTTTTT. This sequence encodes CASSVRGQRGVTGELFF. The chain employs TRBV9 and TRBJ2-2, with a possible D match to TRBD2 (7 bases). V shed 2 bases and J shed 5 bases, with 19 bases lying between them. The CDR3 contains 17 residues. The germline V gene encodes CDR1 SGDLS and CDR2 YYNGEE.

The chain carries TRBV28 and TRBJ1-3; D unclear. Germline CDR1 reads MDHEN; CDR2 reads SYDVKM. V was trimmed by 3 bases and J by 2 bases, leaving 8 bases between them. This CDR3 region has 14 residues. The CDR3 DNA reads as TGTGCCAGCAGTTTCTCCTCGACTGGAAACACCATATATTTT. Its protein is CASSFSSTGNTIYF. The full variable domain, rest sourced from reference TRBV28 and TRBJ1-3, is DVKVTQSSRYLVKRTGEKVFLECVQDMDHENMFWYRQDPGLGLRLIYFSYDVKMKEKGDIPEGYSVSREKKERFSLILESASTNQTSMYLCASSFSSTGNTIYFGEGSWLTVV.

V usage is TRBV6-4 and J usage is TRBJ1-6; D call uncertain. V gave up 2 bases and J gave up 7 bases, with 6 bases separating them. The CDR3 has 13 amino acids. Germline CDR1 MRHNA, CDR2 SNTAGT. CDR3 DNA sequence: TGTGCCAGCAGTGACAGGGAAAATTCACCCCTCCACTTT. This encodes CASSDRENSPLHF.

Turning to this clone: Distinct nucleotide sequences in the sample also encode this CDR3. CDR3 in DNA: TGTGCCAGCAGCGTAGGTGGGGGAGAGCAGTTCTTC. It encodes CASSVGGGEQFF. J is TRBJ2-1 and V is TRBV9; the D gene could be TRBD1 or TRBD2 (5 bases each). Germline values: CDR1 SGDLS, CDR2 YYNGEE. This CDR3 has 12 amino acids. Trimming removed 0 bases at V and 10 bases at J, with 8 bases between.

For the CDR3, the DNA is TGCGCCAGCAGCTTGGGACAGGCCCTATTCTCTGGGGCCAACGTCCTGACTTTC. It is translated as CASSLGQALFSGANVLTF. The J gene is TRBJ2-6, the V gene TRBV5-1, with D perhaps matching TRBD1 (6 bases). The V end lost 0 bases, the J end lost 0 bases, and 13 bases lay between the germline ends. This CDR3 region has 18 residues. CDR1 SGHRS and CDR2 YFSETQ come from the germline V gene.

The chain links TRBV5-1 to TRBJ1-2; TRBD1 is a possible D gene (5 bases). The germline CDR1 and CDR2 sequences are SGHRS and YFSETQ. CDR3 length: 15 residues. With 0 bases removed from V and 4 bases from J, the gap between germline ends came to 13 bases. The CDR3, as DNA: TGCGCCAGCAGCTTGGCTGGGGGACTTGGCTATGGCTACACCTTC. This gives the protein CASSLAGGLGYGYTF.

The rearrangement links TRBV18 to TRBJ2-1; no reliable D call. The CDR3 covers 15 residues. The V end was cut by 1 base, the J end by 7 bases, with 14 bases between. The V gene's germline CDR1 is KGHSH and CDR2 LQKENI. CDR3 sequence: CASSPLSGLRNEQFF. CDR3 DNA sequence: TGTGCCAGCTCACCACTATCGGGCCTTCGGAATGAGCAGTTCTTC.

In its sample, this clone was seen a few times. The J gene is TRBJ1-2, the V gene TRBV2; D perhaps matches TRBD1 (5 bases). With 3 bases removed from V and 6 bases from J, the gap between germline ends came to 23 bases. The CDR3 consists of 17 residues. Per germline, CDR1 SNHLY and CDR2 FYNNEI. The CDR3 DNA follows: TGTGCCAGCAGTGAGGGGCCTACAGTAGTTGTACGCCATGGCTACACCTTC. Translated: CASSEGPTVVVRHGYTF.

J is TRBJ2-1 and V is TRBV7-6; tentative D call: TRBD2 (5 bases). CDR1 and CDR2 from the germline V gene are SGHVS and FNYEAQ. The CDR3 extends over 19 amino acids. The germline V and J ends were trimmed by 8 bases and 0 bases, with 26 bases remaining between them. In nucleotides, the CDR3 is TGTGCCAGCTTCCCGTTCGGGGAGAAGCGCCTTAGCTCCTACAATGAGCAGTTCTTC. It encodes CASFPFGEKRLSSYNEQFF.

The V call is TRBV5-4, the J call TRBJ2-6, with 8 bases fitting TRBD1. The V gene's germline CDR1 is SGHNT and CDR2 YYREEE (reference sequence). CDR3 length: 14 amino acids. V lost 6 bases and J lost 2; bases outside the gene matches: 1. In DNA, the CDR3 is TGTGCCAGCAAGACAGGGGCTGGGGCCAACGTCCTGACTTTC. Encoded protein: CASKTGAGANVLTF.

The chain combines TRBV28 with TRBJ1-1, with TRBD1 as a possible D gene (5 bases). Looked up from germline, CDR1 is MDHEN and CDR2 is SYDVKM. V was shortened by 7 bases and J by 6 bases, with 9 bases between the two germline ends. The CDR3 extends over 11 amino acids. In DNA form, the CDR3 reads TGTGCCAGCATCCGGGGCGCTGAAGCTTTCTTT. Protein product: CASIRGAEAFF.

This sequence joins TRBV6-6 and TRBJ2-7, with 9 bases aligning to TRBD2. The CDR3 covers 15 residues. Germline values: CDR1 MNHNY, CDR2 SVGAGI (reference sequence). J lost 2 bases, V lost 5 bases, and 7 bases had no gene match. The CDR3, as DNA: TGTGCCAGCAGTGCTTATGGACTAGCGCCCTACGAGCAGTACTTC. Translating gives CASSAYGLAPYEQYF.

This chain's CDR3 is CASSYSGQNEQYF. The CDR3 DNA reads as TGTGCCAGCAGTTACTCGGGGCAAAACGAGCAGTACTTC. The rearrangement joins TRBV6-5 to TRBJ2-5; D perhaps matches TRBD1 (5 bases). Judging by the DNA end, TRBJ2-7 fits better; the J call may be wrong. This CDR3 contains 13 residues. Per the germline V gene, CDR1 is MNHEY and CDR2 is SVGAGI.

The genes are TRBV11-2 and TRBJ2-1, with 9 nucleotides matching TRBD1. The V gene's germline CDR1 is SGHAT and CDR2 FQNNGV. This CDR3 contains 15 residues. With 1 base clipped from V and 5 bases from J, the junction kept 3 bases outside the gene matches. The CDR3 protein is CASSLGTGADNEQFF. As DNA, the CDR3 is TGTGCCAGCAGCTTAGGGACAGGGGCTGACAATGAGCAGTTCTTC.